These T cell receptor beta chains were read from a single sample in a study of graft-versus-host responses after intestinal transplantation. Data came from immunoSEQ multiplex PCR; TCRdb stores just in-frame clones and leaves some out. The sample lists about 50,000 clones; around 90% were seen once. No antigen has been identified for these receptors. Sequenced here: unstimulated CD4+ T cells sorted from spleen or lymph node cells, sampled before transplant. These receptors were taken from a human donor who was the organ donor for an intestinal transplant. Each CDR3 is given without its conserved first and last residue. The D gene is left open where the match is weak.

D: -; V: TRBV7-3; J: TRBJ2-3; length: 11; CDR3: ASSLQTTDTQY
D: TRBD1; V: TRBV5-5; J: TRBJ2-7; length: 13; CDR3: ASTQQGAGGYEQY
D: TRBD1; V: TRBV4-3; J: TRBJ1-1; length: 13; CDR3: ASSQDRDRVTEAF
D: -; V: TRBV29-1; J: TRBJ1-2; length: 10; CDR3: SAVQGNYGYT
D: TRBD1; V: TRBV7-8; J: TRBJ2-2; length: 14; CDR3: ASSLARSRGSGELF
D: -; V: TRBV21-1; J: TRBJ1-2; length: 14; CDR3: ASSQEWDRVNYGYT
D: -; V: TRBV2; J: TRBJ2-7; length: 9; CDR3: ASSAAYEQY
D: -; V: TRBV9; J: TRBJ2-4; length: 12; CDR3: ASSGLTGRDIQY
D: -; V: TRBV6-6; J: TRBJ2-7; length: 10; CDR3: ATRGGFNEQY
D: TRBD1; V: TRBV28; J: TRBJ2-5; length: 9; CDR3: ASIDRATQY
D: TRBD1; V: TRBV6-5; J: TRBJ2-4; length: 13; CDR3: ASSYGQGGQNIQY
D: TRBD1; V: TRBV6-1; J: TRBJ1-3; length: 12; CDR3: ASSLGTGGNTIY
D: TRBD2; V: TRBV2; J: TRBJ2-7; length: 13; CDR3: ASRTTSGRMGEQY
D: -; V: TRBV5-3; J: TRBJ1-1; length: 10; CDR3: ASSLANTEAF
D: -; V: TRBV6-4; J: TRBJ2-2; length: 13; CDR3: ASSPTIGGTGELF
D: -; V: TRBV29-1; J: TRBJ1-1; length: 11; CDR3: SASKVENTEAF
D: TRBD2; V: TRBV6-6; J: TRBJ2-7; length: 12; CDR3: ASSYGGRTHEQY
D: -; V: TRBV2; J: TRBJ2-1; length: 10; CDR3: ATTRTVNEQF
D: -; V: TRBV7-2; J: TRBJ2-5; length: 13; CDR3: ASSPRPGSAETQY
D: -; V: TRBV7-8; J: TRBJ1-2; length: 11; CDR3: ASSLEGEYGYT
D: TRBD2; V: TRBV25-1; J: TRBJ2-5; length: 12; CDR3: ASSETSGKGTQY
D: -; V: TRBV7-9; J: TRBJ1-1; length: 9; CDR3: ASSLHMEAF
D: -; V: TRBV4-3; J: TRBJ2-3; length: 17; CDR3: ASSQAGGAVAGHGDTQY
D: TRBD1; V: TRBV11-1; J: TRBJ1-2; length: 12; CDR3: ASSSDRADYGYT
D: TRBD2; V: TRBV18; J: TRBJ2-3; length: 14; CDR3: ASSPTSGRADNTQY
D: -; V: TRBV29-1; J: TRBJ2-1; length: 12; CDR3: SAKKGSSNNEQF
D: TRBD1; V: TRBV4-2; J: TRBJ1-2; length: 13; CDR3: ASSLGQGERYGYT
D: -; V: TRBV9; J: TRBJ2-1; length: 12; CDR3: ASSVAGTYNEQF
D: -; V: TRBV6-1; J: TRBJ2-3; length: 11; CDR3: ASSEYSTDTQY
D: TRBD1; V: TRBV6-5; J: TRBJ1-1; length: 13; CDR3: ASSYWTGKDTEAF
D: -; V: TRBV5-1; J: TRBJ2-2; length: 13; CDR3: ASSLADYNTGELF
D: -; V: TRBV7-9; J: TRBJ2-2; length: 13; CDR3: ASSLSQGLTGELF
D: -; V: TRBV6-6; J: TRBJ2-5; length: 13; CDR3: ASSYSTTVQETQY
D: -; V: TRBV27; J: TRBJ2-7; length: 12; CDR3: ASSLSWTTYEQY
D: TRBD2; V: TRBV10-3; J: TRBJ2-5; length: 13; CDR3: AISEVAGGQETQY
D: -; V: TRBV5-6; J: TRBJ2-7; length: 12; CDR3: ASTSGRDRREQY
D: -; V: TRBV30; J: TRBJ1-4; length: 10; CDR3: AWTTTNEKLF
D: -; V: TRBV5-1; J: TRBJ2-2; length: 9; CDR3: ASSYTGELF
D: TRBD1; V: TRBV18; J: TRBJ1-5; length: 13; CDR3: ASSPDRGGNQPQH
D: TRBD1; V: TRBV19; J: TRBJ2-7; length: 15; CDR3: ARKVKMTGVLWYEQY
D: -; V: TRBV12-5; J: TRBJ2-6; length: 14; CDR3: ASGLVQGSGANVLT
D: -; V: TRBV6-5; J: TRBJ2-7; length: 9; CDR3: ASSYGTQQY
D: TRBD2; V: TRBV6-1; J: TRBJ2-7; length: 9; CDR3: ATQRAGETH
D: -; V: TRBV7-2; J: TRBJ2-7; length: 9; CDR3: ASSLTYEQY
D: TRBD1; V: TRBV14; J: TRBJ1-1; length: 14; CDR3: ASSPIGTGVNTEAF
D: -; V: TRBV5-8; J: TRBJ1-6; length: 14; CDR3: ASSLGGGSYNSPLH
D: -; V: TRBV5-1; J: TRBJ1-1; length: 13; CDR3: ASSLSPSMNTEAF
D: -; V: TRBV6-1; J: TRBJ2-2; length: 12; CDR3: ASRGQPNTGELF